This T cell receptor beta chain comes out of a study of radiotherapy plus CTLA-4 blockade in lung cancer. The overall study: With roughly 30% of patients having disease control, objective responses were seen in about 19%.

Study-wide points: Researchers report tumor-derived TCR clones expanding in blood after radiotherapy plus ipilimumab. Response was reportedly best predicted by early blood T cell clone dynamics, with interferon-beta.

Trimming removed 2 bases from V and 1 base from J, with 17 bases in between. Germline lookup yields CDR1 ENHRY and CDR2 SYGVKD. CDR3 length: 17 amino acids. Here immunoSEQ multiplex PCR was the method, and the copy in TCRdb shows in-frame clones only, minus some. Here the sample spans tens of thousands of clones, under 85% being singletons. As for this clone: The antigen is unknown.

This sequence originates from a human donor with non-small cell lung cancer that progressed on radiotherapy plus ipilimumab. The J gene is TRBJ2-5, the V gene TRBV10-3; no reliable D call. Source: peripheral blood, taken from a patient treated with radiotherapy plus ipilimumab. The CDR3 protein is CAISERLESSGQETQYF. The CDR3 DNA reads as TGTGCCATCAGTGAGCGCCTGGAGTCTAGTGGCCAAGAGACCCAGTACTTC.